This TCR beta chain was sequenced during a study of early stage breast cancer tumors. On the study more broadly: Of around 16 invasive breast tumors, twelve were hormone receptor-positive, HER2-negative. Study-level results: Bulk DNA sequencing of unsorted cells missed chain pairing and markers.

TCRdb keeps only in-frame clones here, not all; method: immunoSEQ multiplex PCR. The table has roughly 60,000 clones, around 80% seen once. Turning to this clone: What it binds is not known.

The CDR3 loop spans 16 amino acids. The V end was cut by 7 bases, the J end by 0 bases, with 16 bases between. Germline CDR1 reads SQVTM; CDR2 reads ANQGSEA. The sequence was obtained from a young adult with breast cancer. The source material was blood. The rearrangement joins TRBV29-1 to TRBJ2-6; D is possibly TRBD2 (6 bases). Here the CDR3 DNA reads TGCAGCGGCGCTTTGGGAGGTACCTCTGGGGCCAACGTCCTGACTTTC. Its protein product is CSGALGGTSGANVLTF.